The 27 T cell receptor beta chains given below trace back to one sample, sequenced in a study of CD4 and CD8 cells across lung adenocarcinoma regions. A single record per CDR3 protein comes from TCRdb applying MiXCR to the PCR reads. The sample lists 9,200 or so distinct CDR3 sequences; 50% were seen once. The sequenced sample was CD8+ T cells from the margin of a lung tumor. Every receptor here comes from a female donor with lung adenocarcinoma. The CD4 and CD8 labels of this study may be unreliable.

This chain connects TRBV27 to TRBJ2-5; D not certain. Trimming removed 2 bases from V and 2 bases from J, with 6 bases in between. The CDR3 runs 13 residues. In germline, CDR1 is MNHEY, CDR2 SMNVEV (reference sequence). As DNA, the CDR3 is TGTGCCAGCAGTTTAAACGGACAAGAGACCCAGTACTTC. This codes for CASSLNGQETQYF.

Only a few counts were recorded for this clonotype. The chain carries TRBV30 and TRBJ2-1; 9 positions agree with TRBD1. The ends lost 3 bases at V and 7 bases at J; junction bases unmatched: 7. CDR1 GTSNPN and CDR2 SVGIG come from the germline V gene (reference sequence). This CDR3 is 14 amino acids long. As DNA, the CDR3 is TGTGCCTGGAGCAAGGGACAGGGAGTTAATGAGCAGTTCTTC. Residues: CAWSKGQGVNEQFF.

This sequence joins TRBV7-2 and TRBJ1-6; D uncertain. The CDR3 has 13 residues. Germline CDR1 and CDR2: SGHTA and FQGNSA. Trimming removed 5 bases from V and 9 bases from J, with 11 bases in between. CDR3 nucleotide sequence: TGTGCCAGCAGCCAGTCCCTCCTTTCACCCCTCCACTTT. This translates into CASSQSLLSPLHF.

Only a few counts were recorded for this clonotype. The V and J genes are TRBV10-2 and TRBJ1-2; D not resolved. Trimming shortened V by 2 bases and J by 5 bases, and 3 bases separated the two germline ends. The CDR3 has 11 residues. Germline V gene sequence: CDR1 WSHSY, CDR2 SAAADI. The CDR3 here is CASSEGYGYTF. The DNA of the CDR3 is TGCGCCAGCAGTGAGGGTTATGGCTACACCTTC.

This clonotype turned up a few times. DNA of the CDR3: TGTGCCAGCAGCTTAGGCAGCGTATCCAAAAACATTCAGTACTTC. Its translation is CASSLGSVSKNIQYF. J is TRBJ2-4 and V is TRBV11-2; D is uncertain. This CDR3 region has 15 residues. V was shortened by 1 base and J by 2 bases, with 9 bases between the two germline ends. Germline lookup yields CDR1 SGHAT and CDR2 FQNNGV.

The CDR3 DNA reads as TGTGCCAGCCCTGGGAGCTGGAACACAGGGACGCAGTTTTTT. It yields the protein CASPGSWNTGTQFF. The V and J genes are TRBV6-1 and TRBJ2-2; D is perhaps TRBD1 (6 bases). V gave up 8 bases and J gave up 16 bases, with 26 bases separating them. The CDR3 has 14 amino acids. CDR1 is MNHNS, CDR2 SASEGT, per germline.

By share of the sample, this clonotype is medium-sized (0.01 to 0.1%). This chain uses TRBV6-5 with TRBJ1-4, with TRBD1 as a possible D gene (5 bases). Per the germline V gene, CDR1 is MNHEY and CDR2 is SVGAGI. There are 15 residues in the CDR3. The V and J ends lost 6 bases and 3 bases respectively, with 14 bases between them. CDR3 DNA sequence: TGTGCCAGCAGGGGGGGATCCACACCTAATGAAAAACTGTTTTTT. It specifies CASRGGSTPNEKLFF.

This clonotype came up a few times. The CDR3 DNA reads TGTGCCTGGAGTTGGGGTTACAATGAGCAGTTCTTC. It translates to CAWSWGYNEQFF. The V and J genes are TRBV30 and TRBJ2-1; D gene ambiguous. Germline assignment: CDR1 GTSNPN and CDR2 SVGIG (reference sequence). This CDR3 is 12 amino acids long. The V gene lost 2 bases and the J gene lost 4 bases, with 6 bases spanning the gap.

V usage is TRBV27 and J usage is TRBJ2-3; no clear D gene. The J call is doubtful: the DNA matches TRBJ2-7 better. CDR1 MNHEY and CDR2 SMNVEV come from the germline V gene (reference sequence). The CDR3 is 12 amino acids. The CDR3 protein is CASSSVQDTQYF. For the CDR3, the DNA is TGTGCCAGCAGTTCTGTGCAAGATACGCAGTACTTC.

In this sample, this clonotype turned up a few times. This chain connects TRBV6-1 to TRBJ1-1; 7 bases match TRBD1. The V gene's germline CDR1 is MNHNS and CDR2 SASEGT. With 5 bases clipped from V and 4 bases from J, the junction kept 4 bases outside the gene matches. This CDR3 has 13 amino acids. The CDR3 here is CASSTTGTTEAFF. The CDR3 DNA follows: TGTGCCAGCAGTACGACAGGGACCACTGAAGCTTTCTTT.

The V call is TRBV6-5, the J call TRBJ1-5, with TRBD1 identical over 9 bases. The germline gives CDR1 MNHEY, CDR2 SVGAGI. The CDR3 covers 13 residues. The V gene end was trimmed by 6 bases and the J gene end by 6 bases; junction bases not matched to a gene: 3. The CDR3 nucleotides read TGTGCCAGCAGCGGGACAGGGTTTCAGCCCCAGCATTTT. Translating it yields CASSGTGFQPQHF.

The genes are TRBV7-9 and TRBJ2-1; the match to TRBD1 covers 7 bases. The CDR3 is 15 amino acids. With V trimmed by 5 bases and J by 2 bases, 6 bases remained unmatched. Germline V gene sequence: CDR1 SEHNR, CDR2 FQNEAQ (reference sequence). This CDR3 reads CASSAHRGPYNEQFF. The DNA of the CDR3 is TGTGCCAGCAGCGCCCACAGGGGCCCCTACAATGAGCAGTTCTTC.

This clonotype came up many times. The genes are TRBV27 and TRBJ1-2, with 7 bases aligning to TRBD1. The length of the CDR3 is 15 residues. Germline assignment: CDR1 MNHEY and CDR2 SMNVEV (reference sequence). After removal of 6 bases from V and 8 bases from J, the junction contained 15 bases not matched to a gene. CDR3 sequence (DNA): TGTGCCAGCAGCCGGACAGGCATGTTTTCTTGGGGCTACACCTTC. The encoded protein is CASSRTGMFSWGYTF.

The rearrangement joins TRBV10-1 to TRBJ2-4; TRBD2 might be the D (5 bases). The CDR3 spans 10 residues. Trimming left V 6 bases short and J 16 bases short, with 13 bases between. Germline CDR1 reads WNHNN; CDR2 reads SYGVQD (reference sequence). The CDR3 DNA is TGCGCCAGCAGGGACTCGGAGTTTTACTTC. It translates to CASRDSEFYF.

J is TRBJ2-1 and V is TRBV4-1; D uncertain. Between the trimmed V and J ends, which lost 1 base and 13 bases, there was a span of 20 bases. Germline CDR1 MGHRA, CDR2 YSYEKL. This CDR3 is 15 amino acids long. The CDR3 loop is CASSQGREQNPNQFF. The CDR3, as DNA: TGCGCCAGCAGCCAAGGGAGAGAACAGAACCCTAACCAGTTCTTC.

V is TRBV10-2 and J is TRBJ2-1, with 8 bases lining up with TRBD2. The CDR3 consists of 13 residues. CDR1 is WSHSY, CDR2 SAAADI, per germline. V trimming: 6 bases; J trimming: 4 bases; junction bases outside the gene matches: 2. CDR3 sequence reads: CASSRLAYNEQFF. The CDR3 DNA reads TGCGCCAGCAGCCGACTAGCGTACAATGAGCAGTTCTTC.

This clonotype qualifies as medium-sized (0.01 to 0.1%). The V call is TRBV12-3 or TRBV12-4, the J call TRBJ2-3, with a tentative D call TRBD1 (6 bases). V lost 7 bases to trimming and J lost 4 bases, with 15 bases between them. This CDR3 has 14 amino acids. The CDR3 DNA sequence: TGTGCCAGCATTCTCAGCAGGGGATCAGATACGCAGTATTTT. This codes for CASILSRGSDTQYF.

The V gene is TRBV10-3, the J gene TRBJ2-5; 7 bases are a match to TRBD1. Germline CDR1 is ENHRY and CDR2 is SYGVKD. The CDR3 spans 14 residues. The CDR3 region has the DNA TGTGCGGGGATAGGGGGCTCAGACCCAGATACCCAGTACTTC. Its protein product is CAGIGGSDPDTQYF.

A word on this clonotype: One end of the junction does not line up with germline, which may come from a read error. This chain joins TRBV10-2 and TRBJ2-3, with a possible D match to TRBD2 (7 bases). The V gene's germline CDR1 is WSHSY and CDR2 SAAADI. This CDR3 is 15 amino acids long. The chain's CDR3 is CGGGTGGRDPETQYF. The CDR3 nucleotides read TGCGGCGGGGGTACGGGGGGCCGGGACCCAGAGACCCAGTATTTC.

Comment on this clonotype: One end of the junction does not line up with germline, which may come from a read error. The chain links TRBV6-5 to TRBJ2-2; D tentatively fits TRBD1 or TRBD2 (5 bases each). CDR3 length: 13 residues. Germline CDR1 reads MNHEY; CDR2 reads SVGAGI. The CDR3 region has the DNA TGTGCCAGCAGTTACGATAGAACCGGGGCGCTGTTTTTT. Translated, it gives CASSYDRTGALFF.

The CDR3: CATSGGGRDPGTQYF. In nucleotides, the CDR3 is TGTGCCACGAGTGGAGGGGGACGGGACCCCGGGACCCAGTACTTC. V gene TRBV6-1 combines with J gene TRBJ2-5; perhaps D is TRBD1 or TRBD2 (6 bases each). Germline CDR1 is MNHNS and CDR2 is SASEGT. This CDR3 region has 15 residues. V dropped 10 bases and J dropped 7 bases, with 25 bases sitting between them.

By frequency in the sample, this clonotype is medium-sized. The chain links TRBV27 to TRBJ2-1; D is perhaps TRBD1 or TRBD2 (5 bases each). The CDR3 consists of 13 residues. Germline CDR1 is MNHEY and CDR2 is SMNVEV (reference sequence). Trimming stripped 8 bases from V and 9 bases from J, with 17 bases between. CDR3 DNA: TGTGCCAGCCGCCGAGGGGATTGGAGTGAGCAGTTCTTC. This encodes CASRRGDWSEQFF.

This clonotype was observed a few times. V gene TRBV10-3 combines with J gene TRBJ2-4, with 8 positions matching TRBD1. Per germline, CDR1 ENHRY and CDR2 SYGVKD. This CDR3 contains 17 residues. Losses at the gene ends were 7 bases for V and 0 bases for J; bases not matched to a gene: 11. CDR3: CAIIYRGDFKAKNIQYF. The DNA for the CDR3 is TGTGCCATCATCTACAGGGGGGACTTCAAAGCCAAAAACATTCAGTACTTC.

This clonotype was observed at least ten times. The chain is built from TRBV6-5 and TRBJ1-3; a weak D match, TRBD1 (6 bases). The CDR3 covers 15 residues. V lost 0 bases, J lost 0 bases, and 6 bases lay in between. The V gene's germline CDR1 is MNHEY and CDR2 SVGAGI. The DNA for the CDR3 is TGTGCCAGCAGTTACTCGGGGGCCTCTGGAAACACCATATATTTT. As protein: CASSYSGASGNTIYF.

By proportion, this clonotype is medium-sized (0.01 to 0.1%). The chain combines TRBV7-2 with TRBJ2-2; D possibly corresponds to TRBD2 (6 bases). V was clipped by 0 bases and J by 5 bases, with 16 bases between them. CDR1 and CDR2 from the germline V gene are SGHTA and FQGNSA. The CDR3 extends over 17 amino acids. The CDR3 DNA is TGTGCCAGCAGCTTAGCCCTACCCAGCGGGCCTACCGGGGAGCTGTTTTTT. Its protein product is CASSLALPSGPTGELFF.

This clonotype was found once. The chain joins TRBV9 to TRBJ2-3; no definite D call. Trimming took off 0 bases at V and 4 bases at J, with 6 bases between the two ends. This CDR3 region has 13 residues. Germline-derived CDR1 and CDR2 are SGDLS and YYNGEE. CDR3: CASSVGVPDTQYF. The CDR3, as DNA: TGTGCCAGCAGCGTAGGGGTGCCAGATACGCAGTATTTT. The whole variable domain, remainder taken from reference TRBV9 and TRBJ2-3, is DSGVTQTPKHLITATGQRVTLRCSPRSGDLSVYWYQQSLDQGLQFLIQYYNGEERAKGNILERFSAQQFPDLHSELNLSSLELGDSALYFCASSVGVPDTQYFGPGTRLTVL.

V gene TRBV6-5 combines with J gene TRBJ2-1, with 10 bases that match TRBD2. Trimming took 2 bases from V and 6 from J; bases not matched to a gene: 7. The CDR3 length is 16 residues. CDR1 is MNHEY and CDR2 is SVGAGI in the germline V gene. This chain's CDR3 is CASSYEGTSAFNEQFF. In DNA form, the CDR3 reads TGTGCCAGCAGTTACGAGGGGACTAGCGCCTTCAATGAGCAGTTCTTC.